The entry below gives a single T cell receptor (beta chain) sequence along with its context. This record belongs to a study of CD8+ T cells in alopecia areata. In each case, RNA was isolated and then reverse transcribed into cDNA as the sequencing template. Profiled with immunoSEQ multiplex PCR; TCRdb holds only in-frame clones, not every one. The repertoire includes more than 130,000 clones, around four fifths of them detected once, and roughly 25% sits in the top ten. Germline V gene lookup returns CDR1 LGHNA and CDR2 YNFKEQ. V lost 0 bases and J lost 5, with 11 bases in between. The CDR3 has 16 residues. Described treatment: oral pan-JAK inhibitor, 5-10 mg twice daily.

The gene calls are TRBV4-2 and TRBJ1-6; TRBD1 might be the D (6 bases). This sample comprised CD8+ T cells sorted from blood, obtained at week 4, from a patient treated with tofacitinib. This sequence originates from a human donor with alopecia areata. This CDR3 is CASSQDRGHHNSPLHF. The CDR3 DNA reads TGTGCCAGCAGCCAAGATAGGGGACACCATAATTCACCCCTCCACTTT.